The 27 T cell receptor beta chains below all came from one sample that was sequenced in a study of cytomegalovirus exposure and HLA in healthy donors (dated by TCRdb to the late 2010s). The library was obtained by the immunoSEQ multiplex PCR assay. TCRdb holds this immuneACCESS table with in-frame rearrangements only. Some clones are missing; in checked studies, unresolved V genes explain under half, and the rest has no known cause. The sample table contains about 200,000 clones; only one count was recorded for 80% to 90% of them. In total, the top ten clones hold 1.5% to 2.5% of the sample. Input material: PBMCs. The receptors were gathered from a woman under 30 in good health and CMV-seropositive.

Concerning this clone itself: Other nucleotide sequences from this sample produce the same CDR3. The V gene is TRBV20-1, the J gene TRBJ1-1; the D is unclear. With 3 bases removed from V and 4 bases from J, the gap between germline ends came to 6 bases. In germline, CDR1 is DFQATT, CDR2 SNEGSKA (reference sequence). This CDR3 comprises 11 residues. Written as DNA, the CDR3 is TGCAGTGCTAGTACAAGCACTGAAGCTTTCTTT. It codes for CSASTSTEAFF.

This clone was seen more than once but under ten times. V gene TRBV7-9 combines with J gene TRBJ1-5, with D perhaps TRBD1 (5 bases). V lost 7 bases to trimming and J lost 1 base, with 11 bases between them. The CDR3 runs 14 residues. The germline gives CDR1 SEHNR, CDR2 FQNEAQ (reference sequence). Here the CDR3 DNA reads TGTGCCAGCACAGGAGCAGGGAGCAATCAGCCCCAGCATTTT. Amino acid sequence: CASTGAGSNQPQHF. The full variable domain, with the rest looked up from reference TRBV7-9 and TRBJ1-5, is DTGVSQNPRHKITKRGQNVTFRCDPISEHNRLYWYRQTLGQGPEFLTYFQNEAQLEKSRLLSDRFSAERPKGSFSTLEIQRTEQGDSAMYLCASTGAGSNQPQHFGDGTRLSIL.

The chain joins TRBV11-2 to TRBJ2-1, with 12 bases aligning to TRBD2. CDR3 length equals 17 residues. The V segment lost 5 bases and the J segment 2 bases; nucleotides outside the gene matches: 7. Per the germline V gene, CDR1 is SGHAT and CDR2 is FQNNGV. The CDR3, as DNA: TGTGCCAGCAGCCCCCGGACTAGCGGGAATACCTACAATGAGCAGTTCTTC. Protein sequence: CASSPRTSGNTYNEQFF.

This clone has just a few counts. The V call is TRBV10-2, the J call TRBJ1-5, with 8 bases fitting TRBD1. Trimming took 7 bases from V and 3 from J; bases not matched to a gene: 5. The germline CDR1 and CDR2 sequences are WSHSY and SAAADI. The CDR3 length is 14 residues. The CDR3 region has the DNA TGCGCCAGCAATGACAGGGGCTACAATCAGCCCCAGCATTTT. The encoded protein is CASNDRGYNQPQHF.

The rearrangement links TRBV30 to TRBJ1-2; D not resolved. This CDR3 comprises 11 residues. Trimming stripped 0 bases from V and 10 bases from J, with 9 bases between. CDR1 and CDR2 from the germline V gene are GTSNPN and SVGIG (reference sequence). This chain's CDR3 is CAWSVERDYTF. CDR3 nucleotides: TGTGCCTGGAGTGTGGAGAGGGACTACACCTTC.

The J gene is TRBJ2-1, the V gene TRBV30; D not certain. This CDR3 has 14 amino acids. Germline V gene data show CDR1 as GTSNPN and CDR2 as SVGIG (reference sequence). The germline V and J ends were trimmed by 0 bases and 12 bases, with 18 bases remaining between them. CDR3 in DNA: TGTGCCTGGAGTGTCCTGGCGGAATACTCCGGGCAGTTCTTC. Encoded protein: CAWSVLAEYSGQFF. The full variable domain, completed using reference TRBV30 and TRBJ2-1, is SQTIHQWPATLVQPVGSPLSLECTVEGTSNPNLYWYRQAAGRGLQLLFYSVGIGQISSEVPQNLSASRPQDRQFILSSKKLLLSDSGFYLCAWSVLAEYSGQFFGPGTRLTVL.

V and J are TRBV18 and TRBJ2-5; tentatively, D is TRBD1 (5 bases). V was cut by 1 base and J by 5 bases, with 8 bases left in between. CDR1 is KGHSH and CDR2 is LQKENI in the germline V gene. The CDR3 runs 13 residues. In DNA form, the CDR3 reads TGTGCCAGCTCACCACAGGGGCACGAGACCCAGTACTTC. Its protein product is CASSPQGHETQYF. The complete variable domain, with remaining parts taken from reference TRBV18 and TRBJ2-5, reads NAGVMQNPRHLVRRRGQEARLRCSPMKGHSHVYWYRQLPEEGLKFMVYLQKENIIDESGMPKERFSAEFPKEGPSILRIQQVVRGDSAAYFCASSPQGHETQYFGPGTRLLVL.

CDR3 protein: CAISTRHDYYGYTF. The CDR3 DNA sequence: TGTGCCATCAGTACGAGACACGATTACTATGGCTACACCTTC. The V call is TRBV10-3, the J call TRBJ1-2; no clear D gene. The CDR3 is 14 residues long. With 5 bases removed from V and 3 bases from J, the gap between germline ends came to 13 bases. Germline V gene lookup returns CDR1 ENHRY and CDR2 SYGVKD.

In nucleotides, the CDR3 is TGTGCCAGCAGGGTGACCGCGGGCTCCTACAATGAGCAGTTCTTC. This translates into CASRVTAGSYNEQFF. The V and J genes are TRBV27 and TRBJ2-1; weak D call: TRBD2 (5 bases). From germline, CDR1 is MNHEY and CDR2 SMNVEV (reference sequence). The CDR3 length is 15 residues. V lost 6 bases and J lost 0, with 12 bases in between.

The chain employs TRBV27 and TRBJ2-5; TRBD2 aligns across 7 bases. Germline loops: CDR1 MNHEY, CDR2 SMNVEV (reference sequence). V gave up 4 bases and J gave up 5 bases; unmatched junction bases: 13. The CDR3 runs to 16 residues. CDR3 sequence reads: CASSSEHTTSSETQYF. CDR3 in DNA: TGTGCCAGCAGTTCCGAACACACGACTAGCTCTGAGACCCAGTACTTC.

This chain uses TRBV28 with TRBJ1-2, with TRBD1 matching over 11 bases. The CDR3 is made up of 16 amino acids. V shed 5 bases and J 2 bases; nucleotides not matched to a gene: 7. From germline, CDR1 is MDHEN and CDR2 SYDVKM. The CDR3 reads CASSNRTGGFNYGYTF. CDR3 nucleotide sequence: TGTGCCAGCAGTAACCGGACAGGGGGCTTCAACTATGGCTACACCTTC.

The chain couples TRBV27 to TRBJ2-7; TRBD1 matches 7 bases. Germline lookup yields CDR1 MNHEY and CDR2 SMNVEV (reference sequence). Germline trimming cut 2 bases from V and 4 bases from J; bases unmatched to any gene: 5. The length of the CDR3 is 14 residues. The CDR3, as DNA: TGTGCCAGCAGTTTAATAGGGGGCGGATACGAGCAGTACTTC. This gives the protein CASSLIGGGYEQYF.

CDR3 DNA sequence: TGTGCCAGCAGCCAAGTCGGAGCGGCCTTACCCAATGAGCAGTTCTTC. Residues: CASSQVGAALPNEQFF. This chain links TRBV14 with TRBJ2-1; TRBD2 might be the D (5 bases). The CDR3 has 16 amino acids. Looked up from germline, CDR1 is SGHDN and CDR2 is FVKESK. Trimming left V 1 base short and J 6 bases short, with 16 bases between. The whole variable domain, remainder taken from reference TRBV14 and TRBJ2-1, is EAGVTQFPSHSVIEKGQTVTLRCDPISGHDNLYWYRRVMGKEIKFLLHFVKESKQDESGMPNNRFLAERTGGTYSTLKVQPAELEDSGVYFCASSQVGAALPNEQFFGPGTRLTVL.

The chain recombines TRBV6-1 with TRBJ2-7; 8 positions match TRBD2. CDR1 and CDR2 from the germline V gene are MNHNS and SASEGT. The CDR3 covers 14 residues. V shed 4 bases and J 1 base; nucleotides not matched to a gene: 3. CDR3 coding DNA: TGTGCCAGCAGTGCTGCGGGAGGATCCTACGAGCAGTACTTC. Encoded protein: CASSAAGGSYEQYF.

The rearrangement joins TRBV20-1 to TRBJ1-1, with D hard to call. Deletions cut 0 bases from V and 8 bases from J, with 7 bases between. The CDR3 sequence is 11 residues long. Germline V gene data show CDR1 as DFQATT and CDR2 as SNEGSKA (reference sequence). The CDR3 DNA follows: TGCAGTGCTAGAGACCAGTTGGAAGCTTTCTTT. Translated: CSARDQLEAFF.

The chain joins TRBV27 to TRBJ2-5; TRBD2 might be the D (6 bases). CDR1 is MNHEY and CDR2 is SMNVEV in the germline V gene (reference sequence). V lost 4 bases, J lost 2 bases, and 14 bases lay in between. CDR3 length: 15 amino acids. The CDR3 sequence is CASSWVGRWQETQYF. CDR3 nucleotides: TGTGCCAGCAGTTGGGTAGGGAGGTGGCAAGAGACCCAGTACTTC.

The V gene is TRBV9, the J gene TRBJ2-7; 11 nucleotides line up with TRBD1. This CDR3 is 14 amino acids long. V dropped 0 bases and J dropped 4; count of bases not matched to a gene: 0. From germline, CDR1 is SGDLS and CDR2 YYNGEE. DNA of the CDR3: TGTGCCAGCAGCGTAGGGGACAGGGGGTACGAGCAGTACTTC. This translates into CASSVGDRGYEQYF.

The table lists this clone with a few counts. In the same sample, other DNA sequences code for this CDR3. The chain combines TRBV5-1 with TRBJ1-3; 9 positions match TRBD1. CDR3 length equals 16 residues. Trimming at V came to 4 bases and at J to 0 bases, leaving 5 bases not matched to a gene. Germline assignment: CDR1 SGHRS and CDR2 YFSETQ. For the CDR3, the DNA is TGCGCCAGCAGCCTCGGGACAGGGAGCTCTGGAAACACCATATATTTT. It translates to CASSLGTGSSGNTIYF. Filled out from reference TRBV5-1 and TRBJ1-3, the complete variable domain reads KAGVTQTPRYLIKTRGQQVTLSCSPISGHRSVSWYQQTPGQGLQFLFEYFSETQRNKGNFPGRFSGRQFSNSRSEMNVSTLELGDSALYLCASSLGTGSSGNTIYFGEGSWLTVV.

The rearrangement joins TRBV5-1 to TRBJ2-7; no firm D call. Trimming stripped 2 bases from V and 5 bases from J, with 11 bases between. Germline loops: CDR1 SGHRS, CDR2 YFSETQ. CDR3 size: 13 residues. CDR3 region: CASSLYQVDEQYF. The DNA for the CDR3 is TGCGCCAGCAGCTTATACCAGGTAGACGAGCAGTACTTC.

V and J are TRBV11-2 and TRBJ1-5, with no clear D. V shed 1 base and J shed 11 bases, with 15 bases lying between them. The CDR3 length is 14 residues. Germline assignment: CDR1 SGHAT and CDR2 FQNNGV. CDR3 DNA: TGTGCCAGCAGCTTAGGGAGAGGGTCTTCAGCCCAGCATTTT. The encoded protein is CASSLGRGSSAQHF.

The V call is TRBV29-1, the J call TRBJ2-1; TRBD2 aligns across 8 bases. The trim removed 3 bases at V and 8 bases at J, leaving 9 bases unmatched. CDR3 length: 14 amino acids. Germline V lookup: CDR1 SQVTM, CDR2 ANQGSEA. In nucleotides, the CDR3 is TGCAGCGTTGATGGGATAGCGGGATGGGATGAGCAGTTCTTC. Amino acids: CSVDGIAGWDEQFF.

The chain carries TRBV6-1 and TRBJ2-2; TRBD2 is a possible D gene (6 bases). Trimming cost V 3 bases and J 6 bases, with 14 bases left between them. The CDR3 extends over 15 amino acids. The germline V gene has CDR1 MNHNS and CDR2 SASEGT. The CDR3 sequence is CASSDTGGISGELFF. The CDR3 DNA is TGTGCCAGCAGTGATACCGGCGGGATCTCCGGGGAGCTGTTTTTT.

Here the CDR3 DNA reads TGTGCCTGGAGTGTGAGGGCCCCTGGCTACACCTTC. It translates to CAWSVRAPGYTF. V and J are TRBV30 and TRBJ1-2; D not resolved. The CDR3 is 12 residues long. Per the germline V gene, CDR1 is GTSNPN and CDR2 is SVGIG (reference sequence). Trimming pared 0 bases from V and 7 bases from J, leaving 9 bases between.

The chain couples TRBV7-6 to TRBJ2-1; D remains ambiguous. This CDR3 region has 13 residues. CDR1 and CDR2 from the germline V gene are SGHVS and FNYEAQ. Trimming cost V 5 bases and J 5 bases, with 10 bases left between them. The CDR3 protein is CASSLEHHNEQFF. The CDR3 bases are TGTGCCAGCAGCCTGGAGCATCACAATGAGCAGTTCTTC.

The chain links TRBV5-4 to TRBJ2-7; TRBD1 matches 9 bases. V was clipped by 5 bases and J by 2 bases; unmatched bases: 8. This CDR3 has 15 residues. Per the germline V gene, CDR1 is SGHNT and CDR2 is YYREEE (reference sequence). CDR3 amino acids: CASSRVTGGTYEQYF. The CDR3 nucleotides are TGTGCCAGCAGTCGGGTGACAGGGGGAACCTACGAGCAGTACTTC.

The chain links TRBV5-1 to TRBJ1-4; 8 positions match TRBD1. Per germline, CDR1 SGHRS and CDR2 YFSETQ. CDR3 length: 15 residues. The trim removed 0 bases at V and 6 bases at J, leaving 4 bases unmatched. DNA of the CDR3: TGCGCCAGCAGCTTGGAGTCAGGGGGCTATGAAAAACTGTTTTTT. Residues: CASSLESGGYEKLFF.

The V gene is TRBV11-1, the J gene TRBJ1-1; 9 bases line up with TRBD1. The CDR3 length is 15 residues. Losses at the gene ends were 2 bases for V and 3 bases for J; bases not matched to a gene: 4. CDR1 is SGHAT and CDR2 is FQDESV in the germline V gene (reference sequence). The CDR3 here is CASSLRGQGDTEAFF. CDR3 DNA sequence: TGTGCCAGCAGCTTAAGGGGACAGGGCGACACTGAAGCTTTCTTT.